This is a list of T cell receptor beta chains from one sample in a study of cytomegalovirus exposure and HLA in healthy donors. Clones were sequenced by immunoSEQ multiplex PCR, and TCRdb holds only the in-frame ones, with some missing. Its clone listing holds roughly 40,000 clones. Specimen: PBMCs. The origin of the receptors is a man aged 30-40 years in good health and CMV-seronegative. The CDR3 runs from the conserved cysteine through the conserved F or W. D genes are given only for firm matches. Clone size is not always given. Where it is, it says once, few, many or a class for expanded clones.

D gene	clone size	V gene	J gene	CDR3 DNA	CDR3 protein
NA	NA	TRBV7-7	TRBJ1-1	TGTGCTAGCCGGTCCCCACTCTATGGCACTGAAGCTTTCTTT	CASRSPLYGTEAFF
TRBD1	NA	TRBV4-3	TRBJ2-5	TGCGCCAGCAGCCAAGGGACAGGCCAAGAGACCCAGTACTTC	CASSQGTGQETQYF
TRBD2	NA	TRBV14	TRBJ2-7	TGTGCCAGCAGCCAAGATCGCAGCGGGAGGGACGAGCAGTACTTC	CASSQDRSGRDEQYF
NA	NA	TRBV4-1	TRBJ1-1	TGCGCCAGCAGCCAAGATCAGTTGAACACTGAAGCTTTCTTT	CASSQDQLNTEAFF
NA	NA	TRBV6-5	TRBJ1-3	TGTGCCAGCAGTTACTCGAGGGCAGCCGGAAACACCATATATTTT	CASSYSRAAGNTIYF
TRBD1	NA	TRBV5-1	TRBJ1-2	TGCGCCAGCTCCGGGAGGGACAGCTATGGCTACACCTTC	CASSGRDSYGYTF
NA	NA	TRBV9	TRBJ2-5	TGTGCCAGCAGCGTAGGGGAAAGGGAGGTGACCCAGTACTTC	CASSVGEREVTQYF
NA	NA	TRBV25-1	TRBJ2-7	TGTGCCTGTCGTTCAGGGGCGGGCGAGCAGTACTTC	CACRSGAGEQYF
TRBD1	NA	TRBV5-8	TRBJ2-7	TGTGCCAGCAGCTGGGGACAGAACTACGAGCAGTACTTC	CASSWGQNYEQYF
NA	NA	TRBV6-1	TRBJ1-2	TGTGCCAGCAGTGAAGTCATTAACTATGGCTACACCTTC	CASSEVINYGYTF
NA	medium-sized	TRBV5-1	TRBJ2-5	TGCGCCAGCAGCTCCTATAGCGGGACAGGGTGGGGAGAGACCCAGTACTTC	CASSSYSGTGWGETQYF
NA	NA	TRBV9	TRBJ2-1	TGTGCCAGCAGCCCGTCGACTCTTGACAATGAGCAGTTCTTC	CASSPSTLDNEQFF
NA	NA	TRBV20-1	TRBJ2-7	TGCAGTGCTAGAGATCAACAATGGTACTTC	CSARDQQWYF
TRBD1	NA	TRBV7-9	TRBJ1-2	TGTGCCAGCAGCCTACAGGACAGGGGCGCGGGCTACACCTTC	CASSLQDRGAGYTF
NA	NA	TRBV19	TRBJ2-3	TGTGCCAGTTCCGGGGGAGTTCCCGCAGATACGCAGTATTTT	CASSGGVPADTQYF